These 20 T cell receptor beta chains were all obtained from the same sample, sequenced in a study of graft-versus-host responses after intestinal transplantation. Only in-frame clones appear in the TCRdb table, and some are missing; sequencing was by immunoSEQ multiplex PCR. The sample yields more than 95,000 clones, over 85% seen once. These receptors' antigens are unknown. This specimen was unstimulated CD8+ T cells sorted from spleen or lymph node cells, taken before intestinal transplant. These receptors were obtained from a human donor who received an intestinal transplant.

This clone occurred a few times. CDR3 residues: CASSPTGDEQYF. DNA of the CDR3: TGTGCCAGCAGCCCTACGGGGGACGAGCAGTACTTC. V gene TRBV7-9 combines with J gene TRBJ2-7, with D perhaps TRBD2 (6 bases). The CDR3 spans 12 residues. V gave up 5 bases and J gave up 5 bases, with 10 bases separating them. The germline gives CDR1 SEHNR, CDR2 FQNEAQ (reference sequence).

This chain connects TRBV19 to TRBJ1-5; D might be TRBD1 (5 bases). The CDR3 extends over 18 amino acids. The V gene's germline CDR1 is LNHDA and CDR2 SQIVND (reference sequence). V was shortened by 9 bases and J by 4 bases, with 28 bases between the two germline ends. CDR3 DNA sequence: TGTGCCAGCACCAATGGGGTACTCAGGGACTCGGGGAATCAGCCCCAGCATTTT. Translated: CASTNGVLRDSGNQPQHF.

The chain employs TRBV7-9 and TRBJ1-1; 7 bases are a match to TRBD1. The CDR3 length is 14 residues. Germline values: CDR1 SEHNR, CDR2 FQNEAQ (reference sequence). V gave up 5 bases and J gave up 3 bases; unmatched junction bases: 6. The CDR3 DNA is TGTGCCAGCAGCCTTCGGGACAGATACACTGAAGCTTTCTTT. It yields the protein CASSLRDRYTEAFF.

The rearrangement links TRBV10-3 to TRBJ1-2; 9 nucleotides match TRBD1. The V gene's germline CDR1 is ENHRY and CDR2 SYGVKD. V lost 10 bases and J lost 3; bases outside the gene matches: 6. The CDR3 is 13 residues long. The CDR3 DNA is TGTGCCACCCGACAGGGGGGTGACTATGGCTACACCTTC. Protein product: CATRQGGDYGYTF.

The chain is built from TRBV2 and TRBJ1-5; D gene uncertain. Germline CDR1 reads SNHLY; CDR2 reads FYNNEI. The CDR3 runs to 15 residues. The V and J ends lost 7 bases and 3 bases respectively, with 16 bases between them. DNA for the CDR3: TGTGCCAGCAAGATACAGTTGGAGGCCAATCAGCCCCAGCATTTT. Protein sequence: CASKIQLEANQPQHF.

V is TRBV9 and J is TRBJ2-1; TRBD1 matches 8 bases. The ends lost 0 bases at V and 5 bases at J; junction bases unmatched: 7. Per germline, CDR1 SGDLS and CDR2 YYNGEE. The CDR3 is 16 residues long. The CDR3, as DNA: TGTGCCAGCAGCGTAGCTTGGGACAGGAGGGACAATGAGCAGTTCTTC. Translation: CASSVAWDRRDNEQFF.

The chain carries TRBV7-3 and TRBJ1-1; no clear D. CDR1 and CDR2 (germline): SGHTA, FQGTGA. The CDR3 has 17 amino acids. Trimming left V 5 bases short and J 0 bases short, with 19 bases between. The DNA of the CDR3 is TGTGCCAGCAGCCCCATTGGGGTAGGAGGAGTGAACACTGAAGCTTTCTTT. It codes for CASSPIGVGGVNTEAFF.

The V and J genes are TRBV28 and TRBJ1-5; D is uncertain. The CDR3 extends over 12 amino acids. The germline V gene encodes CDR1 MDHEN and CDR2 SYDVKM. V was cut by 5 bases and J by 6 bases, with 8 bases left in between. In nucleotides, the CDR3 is TGTGCCAGCAGTCCATATTCTCAGCCCCAGCATTTT. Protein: CASSPYSQPQHF.

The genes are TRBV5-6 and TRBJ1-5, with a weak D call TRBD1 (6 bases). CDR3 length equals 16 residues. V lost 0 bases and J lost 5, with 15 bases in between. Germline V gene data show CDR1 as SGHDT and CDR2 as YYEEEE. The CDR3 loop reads CASSLARGVSHQPQHF. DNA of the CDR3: TGTGCCAGCAGCTTGGCGAGGGGGGTTAGTCATCAGCCCCAGCATTTT.

This CDR3 is CASSQEGGIDEQFF. CDR3 in DNA: TGTGCCAGCAGTCAGGAGGGGGGAATCGATGAGCAGTTCTTC. The chain carries TRBV27 and TRBJ2-1, with D perhaps being TRBD1 or TRBD2 (6 bases each). The CDR3 runs to 14 residues. V was trimmed by 5 bases and J by 8 bases, leaving 16 bases between them. Germline values: CDR1 MNHEY, CDR2 SMNVEV (reference sequence).

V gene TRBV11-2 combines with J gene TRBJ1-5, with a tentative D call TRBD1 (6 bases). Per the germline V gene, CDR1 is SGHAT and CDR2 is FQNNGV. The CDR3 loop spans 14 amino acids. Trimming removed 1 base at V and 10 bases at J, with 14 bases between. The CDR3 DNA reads TGTGCCAGCAGCTTAGGGGCAGGGGTACGTCCCCAGCATTTT. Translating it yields CASSLGAGVRPQHF.

The DNA for the CDR3 is TGTGCCAGCAATGAGGGGCGCAATTCACCCCTCCACTTT. Encoded protein: CASNEGRNSPLHF. The rearrangement joins TRBV6-1 to TRBJ1-6, with a weak D call TRBD1 (5 bases). V was trimmed by 7 bases and J by 7 bases, leaving 11 bases between them. Germline V gene data show CDR1 as MNHNS and CDR2 as SASEGT. CDR3 length equals 13 residues.

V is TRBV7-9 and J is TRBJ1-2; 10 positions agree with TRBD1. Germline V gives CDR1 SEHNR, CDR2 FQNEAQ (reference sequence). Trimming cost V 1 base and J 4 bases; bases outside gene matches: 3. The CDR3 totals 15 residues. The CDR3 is CASSLGQGAGYGYTF. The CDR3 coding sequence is TGTGCCAGCAGCTTAGGACAGGGGGCAGGCTATGGCTACACCTTC.

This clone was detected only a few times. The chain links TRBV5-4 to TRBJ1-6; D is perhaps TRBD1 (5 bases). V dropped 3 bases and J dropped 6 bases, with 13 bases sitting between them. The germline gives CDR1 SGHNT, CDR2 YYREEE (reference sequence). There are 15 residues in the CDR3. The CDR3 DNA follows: TGTGCCAGCAGCTGGGGGACGGCTGGTAATTCACCCCTCCACTTT. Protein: CASSWGTAGNSPLHF.

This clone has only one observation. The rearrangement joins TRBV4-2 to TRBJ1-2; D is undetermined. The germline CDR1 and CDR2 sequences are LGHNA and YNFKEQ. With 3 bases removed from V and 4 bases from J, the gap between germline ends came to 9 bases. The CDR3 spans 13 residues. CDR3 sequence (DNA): TGTGCCAGCAGCCAGACCGGAGCCTATGGCTACACCTTC. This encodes CASSQTGAYGYTF.

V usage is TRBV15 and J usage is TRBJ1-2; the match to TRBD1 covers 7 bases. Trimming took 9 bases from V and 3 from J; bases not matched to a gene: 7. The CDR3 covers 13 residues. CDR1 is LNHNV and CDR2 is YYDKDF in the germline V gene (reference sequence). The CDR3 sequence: CATKEGQHYGYTF. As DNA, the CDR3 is TGTGCCACTAAGGAGGGACAGCACTATGGCTACACCTTC.

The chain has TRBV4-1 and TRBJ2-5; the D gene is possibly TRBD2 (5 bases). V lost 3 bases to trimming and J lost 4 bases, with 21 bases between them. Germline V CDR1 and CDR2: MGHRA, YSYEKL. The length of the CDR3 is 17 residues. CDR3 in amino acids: CASSQISRAPGRETQYF. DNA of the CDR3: TGCGCCAGCAGCCAGATCTCGCGGGCGCCCGGACGAGAGACCCAGTACTTC.

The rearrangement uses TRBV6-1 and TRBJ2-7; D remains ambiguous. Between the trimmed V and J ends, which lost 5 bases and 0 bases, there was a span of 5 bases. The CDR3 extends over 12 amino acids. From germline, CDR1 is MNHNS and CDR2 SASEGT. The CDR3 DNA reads TGTGCCAGCAGTCATAACTCCTACGAGCAGTACTTC. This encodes CASSHNSYEQYF.

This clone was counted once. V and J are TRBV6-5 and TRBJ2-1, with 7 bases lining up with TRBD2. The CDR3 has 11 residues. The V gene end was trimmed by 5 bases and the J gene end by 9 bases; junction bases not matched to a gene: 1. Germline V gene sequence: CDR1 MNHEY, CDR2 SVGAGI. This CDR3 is CASSPGGEQFF. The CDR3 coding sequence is TGTGCCAGCAGTCCGGGGGGTGAGCAGTTCTTC.

CDR3 in DNA: TGTGCCAGCAGCTCCAGGGGTGTTACCTACAATGAGCAGTTCTTC. This sequence encodes CASSSRGVTYNEQFF. This chain uses TRBV7-8 with TRBJ2-1, with a weak D call TRBD1 (6 bases). The CDR3 consists of 15 residues. CDR1 and CDR2 (germline): SGHVS, FQNEAQ. The ends were cut back, 4 bases at V and 2 bases at J, with 12 bases in the middle.